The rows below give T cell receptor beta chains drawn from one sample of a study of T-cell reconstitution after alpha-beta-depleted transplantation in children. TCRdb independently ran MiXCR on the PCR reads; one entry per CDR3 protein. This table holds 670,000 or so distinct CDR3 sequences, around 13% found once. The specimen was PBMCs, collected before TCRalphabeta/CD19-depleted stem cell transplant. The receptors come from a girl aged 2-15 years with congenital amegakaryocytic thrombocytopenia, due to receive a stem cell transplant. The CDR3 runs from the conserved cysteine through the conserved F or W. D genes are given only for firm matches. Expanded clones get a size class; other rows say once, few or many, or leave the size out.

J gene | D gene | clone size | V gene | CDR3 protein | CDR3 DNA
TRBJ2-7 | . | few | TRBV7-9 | CASSLSGQSSEQYF | TGTGCCAGCAGCTTATCCGGACAGAGCAGCGAGCAGTACTTC
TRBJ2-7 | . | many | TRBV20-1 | CSADKGLSYEQYF | TGCAGTGCGGATAAGGGCCTTTCCTACGAGCAGTACTTC
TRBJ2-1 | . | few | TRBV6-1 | CASPGSQKGEVGNEQFF | TGTGCCAGCCCGGGGAGCCAAAAGGGGGAAGTAGGAAATGAGCAGTTCTTC
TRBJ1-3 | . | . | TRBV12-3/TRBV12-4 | CASSFWDSGNTIYF | TGTGCCAGCAGTTTTTGGGACTCTGGAAACACCATATATTTT
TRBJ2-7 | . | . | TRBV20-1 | CSARGIDGPHYEQYF | TGCAGTGCTAGAGGGATCGACGGGCCCCACTACGAGCAGTACTTC
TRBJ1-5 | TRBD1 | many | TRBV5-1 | CASSLAYRGKGQPQHF | TGCGCCAGCAGCTTGGCGTACAGGGGGAAAGGTCAGCCCCAGCATTTT
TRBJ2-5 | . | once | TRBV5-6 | CAISGDRQETQYF | TGCGCCATCAGCGGTGACAGGCAAGAGACCCAGTACTTC
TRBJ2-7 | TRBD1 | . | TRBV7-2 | CASSRQGGSVEQYF | TGTGCCAGCAGCCGACAGGGGGGAAGTGTCGAGCAGTACTTC
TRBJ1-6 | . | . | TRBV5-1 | CASSLEWGNSPLHF | TGCGCCAGCAGCTTGGAGTGGGGGAATTCACCCCTCCACTTT
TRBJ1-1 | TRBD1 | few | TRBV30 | CAWHGGTGLEAFF | TGTGCCTGGCATGGCGGGACAGGTCTTGAAGCTTTCTTT
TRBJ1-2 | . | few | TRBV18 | CASSPPGTGYGYTF | TGTGCCAGCTCACCACCAGGGACGGGATATGGCTACACCTTC
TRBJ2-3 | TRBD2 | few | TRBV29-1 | CSVEDSTLAADTQYF | TGCAGCGTTGAAGATAGTACGCTAGCGGCGGATACGCAGTATTTT
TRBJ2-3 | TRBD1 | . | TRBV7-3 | CASSPMKVDRGGTDTQYF | TGTGCCAGCAGCCCAATGAAGGTGGACAGGGGCGGCACAGATACGCAGTATTTT
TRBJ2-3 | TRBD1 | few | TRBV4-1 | CASSQPGQGYTDTQYF | TGCGCCAGCAGCCAACCCGGACAGGGATACACAGATACGCAGTATTTT